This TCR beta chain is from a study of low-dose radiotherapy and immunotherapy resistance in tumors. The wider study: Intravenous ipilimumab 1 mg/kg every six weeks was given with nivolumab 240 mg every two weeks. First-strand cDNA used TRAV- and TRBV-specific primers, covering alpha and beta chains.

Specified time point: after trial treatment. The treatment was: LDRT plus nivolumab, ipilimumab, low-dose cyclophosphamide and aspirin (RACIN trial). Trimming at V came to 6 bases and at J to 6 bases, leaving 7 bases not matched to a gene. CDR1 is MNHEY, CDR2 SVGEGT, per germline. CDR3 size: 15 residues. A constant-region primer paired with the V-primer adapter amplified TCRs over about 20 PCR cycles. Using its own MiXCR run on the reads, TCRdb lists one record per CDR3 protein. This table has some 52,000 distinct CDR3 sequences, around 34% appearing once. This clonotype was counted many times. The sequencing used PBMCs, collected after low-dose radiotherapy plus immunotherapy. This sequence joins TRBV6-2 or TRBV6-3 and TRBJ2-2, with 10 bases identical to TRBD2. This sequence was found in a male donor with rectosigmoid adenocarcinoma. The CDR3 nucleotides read TGTGCCAGCAGAGGAGCGGGAGGGCCTCCCGGGGAGCTGTTTTTT. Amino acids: CASRGAGGPPGELFF.